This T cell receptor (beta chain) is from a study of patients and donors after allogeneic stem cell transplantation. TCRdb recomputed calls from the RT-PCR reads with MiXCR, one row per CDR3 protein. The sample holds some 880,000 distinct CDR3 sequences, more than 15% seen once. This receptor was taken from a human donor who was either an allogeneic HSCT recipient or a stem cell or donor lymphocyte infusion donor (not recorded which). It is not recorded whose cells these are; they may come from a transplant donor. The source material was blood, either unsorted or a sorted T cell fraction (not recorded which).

The CDR3 here is CASSYTTQGPRNTEAFF. DNA of the CDR3: TGTGCCAGCAGTTACACCACACAGGGGCCCCGGAACACTGAAGCTTTCTTT. The V call is TRBV6-5, the J call TRBJ1-1, with TRBD1 matching 7 bases. The CDR3 is made up of 17 amino acids. Germline CDR1 and CDR2: MNHEY and SVGAGI. After removal of 2 bases from V and 1 base from J, the junction contained 10 bases not matched to a gene.